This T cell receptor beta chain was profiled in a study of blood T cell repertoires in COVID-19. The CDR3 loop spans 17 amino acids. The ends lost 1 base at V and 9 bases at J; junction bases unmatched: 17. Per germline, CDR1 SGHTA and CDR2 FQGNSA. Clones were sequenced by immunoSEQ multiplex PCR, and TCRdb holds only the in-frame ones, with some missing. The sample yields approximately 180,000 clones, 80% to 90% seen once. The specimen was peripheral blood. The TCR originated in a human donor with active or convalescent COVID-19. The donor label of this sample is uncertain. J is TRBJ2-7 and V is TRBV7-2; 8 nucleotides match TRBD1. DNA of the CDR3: TGTGCCAGCAGCTTAGTAGGTGGGGGACAGGCCGTGAAGGGGCAGTACTTC. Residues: CASSLVGGGQAVKGQYF. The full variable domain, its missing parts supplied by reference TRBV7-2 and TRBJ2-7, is GAGVSQSPSNKVTEKGKDVELRCDPISGHTALYWYRQSLGQGLEFLIYFQGNSAPDKSGLPSDRFSAERTGGSVSTLTIQRTQQEDSAVYLCASSLVGGGQAVKGQYFGPGTRLTVT.